This T cell receptor (beta chain) stems from a study of blood T cells in healthy people across ages. Study at large: Template switching picked up about one barcoded beta molecule for each two T cells.

This clonotype was counted a single time. Every donor provided approximately 10 milliliters of peripheral blood. Germline V CDR1 and CDR2: SNHLY, FYNNEI. The CDR3 loop spans 16 amino acids. Deletions cut 1 base from V and 3 bases from J, with 16 bases between. Primers used in a second PCR of roughly 7 to 12 cycles were a sample-barcoded 5' primer and a J-beta primer mix. The template-switch adaptor, which had 12 random nucleotides, put a tag on each cDNA molecule. A single record per CDR3 protein comes from TCRdb applying MiXCR to the 5' RACE reads. The data hold over 1,200,000 distinct CDR3 sequences, with around 59% observed a single time.

This TCR came from a man aged 18 to 30 in good health. The chain carries TRBV2 and TRBJ2-7; D assignment may be TRBD1 or TRBD2 (6 bases each). The sequenced material came from blood. This CDR3 is CASSEGRGSGNYEQYF. The CDR3 nucleotides are TGTGCCAGCAGTGAAGGCAGGGGTAGCGGCAACTACGAGCAGTACTTC.